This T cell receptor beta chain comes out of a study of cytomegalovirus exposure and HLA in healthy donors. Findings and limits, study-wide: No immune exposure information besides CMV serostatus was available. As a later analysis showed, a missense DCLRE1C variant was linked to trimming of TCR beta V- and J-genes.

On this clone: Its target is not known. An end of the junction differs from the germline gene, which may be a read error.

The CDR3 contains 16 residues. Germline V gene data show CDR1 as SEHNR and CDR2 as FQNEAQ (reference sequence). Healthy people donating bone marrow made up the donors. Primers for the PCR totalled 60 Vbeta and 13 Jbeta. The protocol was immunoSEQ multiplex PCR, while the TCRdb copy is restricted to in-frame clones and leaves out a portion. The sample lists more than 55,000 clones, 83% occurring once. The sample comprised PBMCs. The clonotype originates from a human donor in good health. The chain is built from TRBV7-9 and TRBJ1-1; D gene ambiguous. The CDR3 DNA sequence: TGTTCCAGCAGCAAGAGGTTGGGTCCGTTGAACACTGAAGCTTTCTTT. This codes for CSSSKRLGPLNTEAFF.